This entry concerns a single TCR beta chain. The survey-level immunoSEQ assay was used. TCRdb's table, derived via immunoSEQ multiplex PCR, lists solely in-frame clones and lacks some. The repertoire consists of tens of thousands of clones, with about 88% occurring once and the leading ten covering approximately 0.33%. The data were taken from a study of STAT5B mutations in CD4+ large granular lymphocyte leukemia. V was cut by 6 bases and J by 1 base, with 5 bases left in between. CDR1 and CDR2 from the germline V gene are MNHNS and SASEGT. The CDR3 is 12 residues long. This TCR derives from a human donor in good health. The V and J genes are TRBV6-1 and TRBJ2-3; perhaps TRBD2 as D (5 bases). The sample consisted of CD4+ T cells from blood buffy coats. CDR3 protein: CASRLGTDTQYF. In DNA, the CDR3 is TGTGCCAGCAGACTAGGCACAGATACGCAGTATTTT.